Described below is a single T cell receptor beta chain sequence and its context. Its target antigen remains unknown. No much larger clone exists at a distance of one base, and base qualities are not known. Receptor libraries were prepared by the immunoSEQ multiplex PCR assay. On the authors' methods: A statistical classification framework was developed to diagnose cytomegalovirus status using the catalog of TCR beta chain sequences. The table comes from immuneACCESS by way of TCRdb, which keeps in-frame sequences with V and J called. Part of the clones is missing from these tables; in studies checked, under half for an unresolved V gene and the rest for unknown reasons. V and J calls and clone size are those listed in that table; D and trimming were worked out from the DNA. The table for this sample lists 80,000 to 95,000 clones; approximately 95% of them were counted only once. The ten most abundant clones make up 0.95% to 1.3% of the sample.

The record originates from a study of cytomegalovirus exposure and HLA in healthy donors (dated by TCRdb to about 2017). At the level of the whole study: According to a later analysis, one platform produced both the 110 or so validation repertoires and the 670 or so repertoires of the first cohort. To predict cytomegalovirus infection status, the study brought together high-throughput TCR immunosequencing, statistical association of individual TCRs with disease status, and machine learning. A separate validation cohort of roughly 120 different subjects was used in addition to the approximately 610-subject first cohort. The study aimed to test whether cataloging public T cell receptors could reveal signatures of past pathogen exposure.

Inclusive of the bounding cysteine and phenylalanine, the CDR3 is 17 residues long. Of the read, only the CDR3 DNA is kept; its 51 bases are in frame from base 1. At the junction V is shortened by 0 bases and J by 3 bases; bases outside the gene matches: 12. Per the germline V gene (reference sequence), GTSNPN is the CDR1 and SVGIG is the CDR2. What the study reported, not specific to this receptor: A few of the identified cytomegalovirus-associated TCR beta chains were confirmed in vitro to be specific for cytomegalovirus antigens. In a later analysis, TCRs clustered in the first cohort were found to also tend to co-occur in the 110 or so validation repertoires, with 94% of cluster scores above 0. The study gave a list of about 160 TCR beta chains associated with cytomegalovirus. The classifier was reported to diagnose cytomegalovirus status with high specificity and sensitivity in both the original and validation cohorts. A later analysis had no HLA typing for the validation cohort, so co-occurrence there was scored across all 130 or so repertoires. Most TCR sequences were observed very rarely across donors, whereas some public TCRs were present in many individuals. According to the authors, the approach could potentially be generalized to other disease states and immunological phenotypes.

Donors formed part of the validation cohort, which comprised about 130 subjects and was distinct from the first cohort of 666 subjects. This TCR derives from a woman aged 30 to 39 in good health and CMV-seropositive. The chain was built from TRBV30 and TRBJ1-1, with 8 central nucleotides matching TRBD1. The sample was PBMCs. The encoded CDR3 is CAWSVFRTGQVDTEAFF. In nucleotides, the sequence is TGTGCCTGGAGTGTATTCCGAACGGGACAGGTGGACACTGAAGCTTTCTTT.